This T cell receptor beta chain was observed in a study of immune evolution from preneoplasia to lung adenocarcinoma. Looking at the study overall: HLA loss of heterozygosity: about 7% AIS, approximately 15% MIA, about 35% ADC, none AAH. Study-level points and caveats: Normal lung had highest clonality; later lesions appeared denser, more diverse.

A remark on this clone: What it binds is not known.

Trimming shortened V by 5 bases and J by 3 bases, and 14 bases separated the two germline ends. Germline V gives CDR1 SGHAT, CDR2 FQDESV (reference sequence). The CDR3 has 14 residues. Premalignant or tumor cells were enriched by macro-dissection after pathologic assessment. Using immunoSEQ multiplex PCR, the repertoire was profiled, and TCRdb retains in-frame clones only, with some absent. The table lists roughly 5,000 clones, 88% of them singletons, with roughly 2.1% in the top ten. The TCR originated in a person between 65 and 79 years old with lung adenocarcinoma. The V call is TRBV11-1, the J call TRBJ2-7; D possibly corresponds to TRBD2 (6 bases). Sequencing was done on a sample of FFPE atypical adenomatous hyperplasia tissue from the lung. Sample subset: atypical adenomatous hyperplasia (AAH), lung preneoplasia. The DNA of the CDR3 is TGTGCCAGCAGCCTCGGACTGGAGGGCTACGAGCAGTACTTC. Protein product: CASSLGLEGYEQYF.